These T cell receptor beta chains were read from a single sample in a study of cytomegalovirus exposure and HLA in healthy donors. The method was immunoSEQ multiplex PCR; TCRdb's version includes in-frame clones alone and lacks a portion of them. The top ten hold 2% to 2.5% of the sample, which has over 100,000 clones, approximately 58% seen once. Source material: PBMCs. These receptor sequences come from a woman aged 30 to 39 in good health and CMV-seronegative. CDR3s include the opening cysteine and the closing phenylalanine or tryptophan. A D gene is named only where the DNA matches it firmly. Clone size, where shown, is once, few, many, or a class for clones that have expanded.

>TRBV5-1|TRBD1|15|TRBJ2-1|-
TGCGCCAGCAGCCTGGATGGACAGGGGGCAGGTGAGCAGTTCTTC
CASSLDGQGAGEQFF
>TRBV7-2|-|17|TRBJ2-1|-
TGTGCCAGCAGCTTAGCCAGATCGGAGGGTTCTAACAATGAGCAGTTCTTC
CASSLARSEGSNNEQFF
>TRBV28|TRBD2|16|TRBJ2-3|-
TGTGCCAGCAGTTTTAGCGGGAGGGCTAGCACAGATACGCAGTATTTT
CASSFSGRASTDTQYF
>TRBV5-5|TRBD2|13|TRBJ2-1|-
TGTGCCAGCGTCGGTAGCGGGTTACATGAGCAGTTCTTC
CASVGSGLHEQFF
>TRBV28|TRBD2|17|TRBJ2-6|many
TGTGCCAGCAGTTTTGGGACTAGCGGCTCTGGGGCCAACGTCCTGACTTTC
CASSFGTSGSGANVLTF
>TRBV2|TRBD2|15|TRBJ2-3|-
TGTGCCAGCACCCTTAGCGGGAGAGGTACAGATACGCAGTATTTT
CASTLSGRGTDTQYF
>TRBV4-3|TRBD1|14|TRBJ2-1|few
TGCGCCAGCAGCCAGGACGACAGGGACAATGAGCAGTTCTTC
CASSQDDRDNEQFF
>TRBV18|TRBD1|15|TRBJ1-1|-
TGTGCCAGCTCACCGGGACAGGGGGCGGACACTGAAGCTTTCTTT
CASSPGQGADTEAFF
>TRBV13|TRBD1|14|TRBJ2-7|-
TGTGCCAGCAGCCAGGGACAGGGAAACTACGAGCAGTACTTC
CASSQGQGNYEQYF
>TRBV7-9|TRBD1|15|TRBJ1-2|-
TGTGCCAGCCCTGGAGGGACAGGGTCGTCTGGCGGCTACACCTTC
CASPGGTGSSGGYTF
>TRBV9|TRBD2|16|TRBJ2-1|-
TGTGCCAGCAGCGGACTAAGCGGGAGATTGTACAATGAGCAGTTCTTC
CASSGLSGRLYNEQFF
>TRBV25-1|TRBD1|15|TRBJ1-2|few
TGTGCCAGCAGTGGGACAGGGGGCTTTGGCTATGGCTACACCTTC
CASSGTGGFGYGYTF
>TRBV4-3|-|15|TRBJ1-1|-
TGCGCCAGCAGCCAAGGGCCGGGGTTGGACACTGAAGCTTTCTTT
CASSQGPGLDTEAFF
>TRBV18|-|14|TRBJ1-6|-
TGTGCCAGCTCACCAACCGGGCGGGGATCACCCCTCCACTTT
CASSPTGRGSPLHF
>TRBV10-3|-|14|TRBJ2-3|once
TGTGCCATCAGTGAACTAGCAATCACAGATACGCAGTATTTT
CAISELAITDTQYF
>TRBV28|TRBD1|14|TRBJ1-3|once
TGTGCCAGCGAAACAGGGGCCCCCGGAAACACCATATATTTT
CASETGAPGNTIYF
>TRBV7-2|-|12|TRBJ2-5|-
TGTGCCAGCAGTTCTAACCGGGAGACCCAGTACTTC
CASSSNRETQYF
>TRBV27|TRBD2|14|TRBJ2-1|-
TGTGCTATTGGACGGGAGGGTAGCTACAATGAGCAGTTCTTC
CAIGREGSYNEQFF
>TRBV5-6|-|11|TRBJ2-1|-
TGTGCCAGCAGCGGAGGAGATGAGCAGTTCTTC
CASSGGDEQFF
>TRBV7-8|-|17|TRBJ2-7|-
TGTGCCAGCAGCTTCGCATCAACAATACATGGCAACTACGAGCAGTACTTC
CASSFASTIHGNYEQYF
>TRBV9|TRBD1|16|TRBJ1-5|-
TGTGCCAGCAGCGGGGGACAGGGGGGCGACAATCAGCCCCAGCATTTT
CASSGGQGGDNQPQHF
>TRBV2|TRBD1|14|TRBJ1-5|few
TGTGCCAGCAGTGGGACAGGGGGCAATCAGCCCCAGCATTTT
CASSGTGGNQPQHF
>TRBV28|-|14|TRBJ2-3|-
TGTGCCAGCAGTTTAAGAGGGGGAACAGATACGCAGTATTTT
CASSLRGGTDTQYF
>TRBV20-1|-|11|TRBJ1-4|-
TGCAGTGCGATCCACCTGGAGAAACTGTTTTTT
CSAIHLEKLFF
>TRBV9|-|14|TRBJ2-2|few
TGTGCCAGCGCGAGCCCGTCGAACACCGGGGAGCTGTTTTTT
CASASPSNTGELFF
>TRBV28|-|14|TRBJ1-4|-
TGTGCCACCCAGGAACAGGGAGTTAATGAAAAACTGTTTTTT
CATQEQGVNEKLFF
>TRBV10-3|-|12|TRBJ1-1|-
TGTGCCACCCGAGGATGGAACACTGAAGCTTTCTTT
CATRGWNTEAFF
>TRBV6-1|-|15|TRBJ1-1|-
TGTGCCAGCAGTGAGGCCCCCCGGCCGGGTTTTGGAGCTTTCTTT
CASSEAPRPGFGAFF
>TRBV5-5|-|16|TRBJ1-5|-
TGTGCCAGCAGCTTGGGAGTGGGGGCGATCAATCAGCCCCAGCATTTT
CASSLGVGAINQPQHF
>TRBV4-3|TRBD1|15|TRBJ2-3|few
TGCGCCAGCAGCCGAGATAGGACAGGGGCAGATACGCAGTATTTT
CASSRDRTGADTQYF
>TRBV19|TRBD1|14|TRBJ1-2|-
TGTGCCAGTAGTACAGGGGGCGCAGACTATGGCTACACCTTC
CASSTGGADYGYTF
>TRBV21-1|-|19|TRBJ1-1|-
TGTGCCAGCAGCAAAGGTTCCCTGGGACAGCCGTTTCTTTACACTGAAGCTTTCTTT
CASSKGSLGQPFLYTEAFF
>TRBV7-8|TRBD1|17|TRBJ2-3|-
TGTGCCAGCAGCTTGGGCTACAGGGGGCGGGTCACAGATACGCAGTATTTT
CASSLGYRGRVTDTQYF
>TRBV7-3|-|17|TRBJ2-7|-
TGTGCCAGCAGCTTAACTCCGGGTGAGAGGGTCCTCTACGAGCAGTACTTC
CASSLTPGERVLYEQYF
>TRBV11-3|-|13|TRBJ2-1|few
TGTGCCAGCAGCCGCCTAGGCCACAATGAGCAGTTCTTC
CASSRLGHNEQFF